These T cell receptor beta chains were read from a single sample in a study of human T cells and chemical hapten exposure. Each CDR3 protein is one row after TCRdb ran MiXCR on the RACE reads. In the table there are around 74,000 distinct CDR3 sequences, about 31% of which are singletons. This sample comprised whole blood, obtained in connection with sensitization to the hapten diphenylcyclopropenone (DPC). Receptors were obtained from a man between 35 and 55 years old with alopecia areata. Some clones in this sample may be carry-over from other donors' samples. The CDR3 runs from the conserved cysteine through the conserved F or W. The D gene is left open where the match is weak. Clone size is stated in some rows and not others, as once, few, many or a class when expanded.

clone_size	j_call	d_call	v_call	cdr3_nt	cdr3_aa
few	TRBJ2-1	TRBD2	TRBV4-2	TGTGCCAGCAGAGAAGCGGGAAACAATGAGCAGTTCTTC	CASREAGNNEQFF
NA	TRBJ2-7	TRBD1	TRBV6-5	TGTGCCAGCAGTGACCGGGACAGGGGATCCGACGAGCAGTACTTC	CASSDRDRGSDEQYF
NA	TRBJ1-1	NA	TRBV14	TGTGCCAGCAGCCACCCAGGGAACACTGAAGCTTTCTTT	CASSHPGNTEAFF
NA	TRBJ1-1	NA	TRBV28	TGTGCCAGCAGTCAAGGTTATGGATTTGCGGCTTTCTTT	CASSQGYGFAAFF
NA	TRBJ1-1	NA	TRBV18	TGTGCCAGCTCCCCGGGAACCATATCCACTGAAGCTTTCTTT	CASSPGTISTEAFF
NA	TRBJ2-3	TRBD2	TRBV19	TGTGCCAGTAGTCCTAGCGGGGCGGGATACACAGATACGCAGTATTTT	CASSPSGAGYTDTQYF
NA	TRBJ2-5	TRBD2	TRBV6-1	TGTGCCAGCCCAGCGGGAGGGCTCCAAGAGACCCAGTACTTC	CASPAGGLQETQYF
NA	TRBJ2-2	TRBD2	TRBV5-1	TGCGCCAGCAGCTTGACTAGCGGGATGAACACCGGGGAGCTGTTTTTT	CASSLTSGMNTGELFF
NA	TRBJ1-6	NA	TRBV12-3/TRBV12-4	TGTGCCAGCAGTCCTCAGGGCGGTAATTCACCCCTCCACTTT	CASSPQGGNSPLHF
once	TRBJ2-1	TRBD2	TRBV20-1	TGCAGTGCTAGTGGCGGGAGCTCCTACAATGAGCAGTTCTTC	CSASGGSSYNEQFF
few	TRBJ2-1	TRBD2	TRBV27	TGTGCCATCCTAGAGCGGGAGGGCCCGGGAAATGAGCAGTTCTTC	CAILEREGPGNEQFF
NA	TRBJ1-5	TRBD1	TRBV20-1	TGCAGTGCTAGCCAGGGGGGGAATAGCAATCAGCCCCAGCATTTT	CSASQGGNSNQPQHF
few	TRBJ2-7	TRBD2	TRBV20-1	TGCAGTGCTAGGGTTAGCGGGGGCTACGAGCAGTACTTC	CSARVSGGYEQYF
NA	TRBJ2-7	NA	TRBV7-9	TGTGCCAGCAGCCCGAACCGGGACTCCTACGAGCAGTACTTC	CASSPNRDSYEQYF
NA	TRBJ2-7	NA	TRBV6-2/TRBV6-3	TGTGCCAGCAGTCGAATTGGACCCTACGAGCAGTACTTC	CASSRIGPYEQYF
few	TRBJ2-5	NA	TRBV7-2	TGTGCCAGCAGCTTGCGCCCACCAGAGACCCAGTACTTC	CASSLRPPETQYF
few	TRBJ2-3	NA	TRBV16	TGTGCCAGCAGCCAATCGATCTCCACAGATACGCAGTATTTT	CASSQSISTDTQYF
NA	TRBJ2-1	NA	TRBV6-2/TRBV6-3	TGTGCCAGCAGCATCGGGGGTATCGGTGAGCAGTTCTTC	CASSIGGIGEQFF
medium-sized	TRBJ2-3	TRBD2	TRBV20-1	TGCAGTGCTAGAGATTCCCGACTAGCGGGGTCCACAGATACGCAGTATTTT	CSARDSRLAGSTDTQYF
few	TRBJ2-5	NA	TRBV7-9	TGTGCCAGCAGCTCCGCGACGGTGGCGGCACCTCAGTACTTC	CASSSATVAAPQYF
few	TRBJ2-2	NA	TRBV5-1	TGCGCCAGCAGCCCGGTAGAGACTCACACCGGGGAGCTGTTTTTT	CASSPVETHTGELFF
NA	TRBJ1-1	NA	TRBV12-3/TRBV12-4	TGTGCCAGCAGTTTATCGGGTCCCGGCCGGACTGAAGCTTTCTTT	CASSLSGPGRTEAFF
few	TRBJ2-1	NA	TRBV28	TGTGCCAGCACAGTGAGCGGCGGGGTGAATGAGCAGTTCTTC	CASTVSGGVNEQFF
NA	TRBJ2-5	NA	TRBV6-6	TGTGCCAGCAGTTACTCCAGTGCACAGCAAGAGACCCAGTACTTC	CASSYSSAQQETQYF
NA	TRBJ1-4	TRBD1	TRBV10-3	TGTGCCATCAGTGGAGGGGGCCGCGGGACAGGGGATGAAAAACTGTTTTTT	CAISGGGRGTGDEKLFF
few	TRBJ2-2	TRBD2	TRBV9	TGTGCCAGCAGCGTAGTAGCGGGAGCGGTCGGGGAGCTGTTTTTT	CASSVVAGAVGELFF
NA	TRBJ1-5	TRBD1	TRBV20-1	TGCAGTGCCGACAGGGGGATCAATCAGCCCCAGCATTTT	CSADRGINQPQHF
NA	TRBJ2-1	NA	TRBV12-3/TRBV12-4	TGTGCCAGCAGTTTGGGGACACGGGGTTTTGAGCAGTTCTTC	CASSLGTRGFEQFF
many	TRBJ1-6	NA	TRBV5-1	TGCGCCAGCAGCCCACGGCCCGGCGGCCAATCACCCCTCCACTTT	CASSPRPGGQSPLHF
NA	TRBJ2-3	TRBD2	TRBV20-1	TGCAGTGCTAGAGATCCTAGCGGGAGCACAGATACGCAGTATTTT	CSARDPSGSTDTQYF
NA	TRBJ2-7	TRBD2	TRBV7-9	TGTGCCAGCAGCTCCCAGCGGGAGGGCCGCGAGCAGTACTTC	CASSSQREGREQYF
NA	TRBJ1-1	NA	TRBV20-1	TGCAGTGCTAGGCAGTTCGGTGGGAAGAACACTGAAGCTTTCTTT	CSARQFGGKNTEAFF
NA	TRBJ1-1	NA	TRBV7-8	TGTGCCAGCAGGGATTACGGGGTGTTGACTGAAGCTTTCTTT	CASRDYGVLTEAFF
NA	TRBJ2-2	NA	TRBV28	TGTGCCAGCAGTCCCCCTGGGAAAAGCCCAGGGGAGCTGTTTTTT	CASSPPGKSPGELFF
few	TRBJ2-5	NA	TRBV10-3	TGTGCCATCAGATCAGGGTATCGGGAGACCCAGTACTTC	CAIRSGYRETQYF
few	TRBJ2-3	NA	TRBV12-3/TRBV12-4	TGTGCCAGCGGACACATTTGGGGGACAGATACGCAGTATTTT	CASGHIWGTDTQYF
NA	TRBJ2-1	TRBD1	TRBV12-3/TRBV12-4	TGTGCCAGCAGTCCGGGACAGGGGGCGAATGAGCAGTTCTTC	CASSPGQGANEQFF
few	TRBJ2-7	NA	TRBV6-5	TGTGCCAGCAGTGGCTGGTTGAGGGCAGACTACGAGCAGTACTTC	CASSGWLRADYEQYF
NA	TRBJ1-3	NA	TRBV6-5	TGTGCCAGCAGCCAGTCGGGTACTGGAAACACCATATATTTT	CASSQSGTGNTIYF
few	TRBJ1-5	NA	TRBV20-1	TGCAGTGGGCGGGGGAATAGCAATCAGCCCCAGCATTTT	CSGRGNSNQPQHF
few	TRBJ2-2	NA	TRBV27	TGTGCCAGCAAGGACCCTAATAATGAGGAGCTGTTTTTT	CASKDPNNEELFF
few	TRBJ2-3	NA	TRBV20-1	TGCAGTGCGCATCCGGGATGGGGACTTACAGATACGCAGTATTTT	CSAHPGWGLTDTQYF
NA	TRBJ2-5	NA	TRBV2	TGTGCCAGCTTCATGGGGACCCAGTACTTC	CASFMGTQYF
NA	TRBJ2-1	NA	TRBV12-3/TRBV12-4	TGTGCCAGCAGCCCACCGGGGATCTCCTACAATGAGCAGTTCTTC	CASSPPGISYNEQFF
NA	TRBJ2-1	TRBD1	TRBV28	TGTGCCAGCAGTGAAACAGGGGGCCCCCCGTCGAATGAGCAGTTCTTC	CASSETGGPPSNEQFF
NA	TRBJ1-5	NA	TRBV5-1	TGCGCCAGCAGCTTGGGAGGGACGGAATCCAATCAGCCCCAGCATTTT	CASSLGGTESNQPQHF
few	TRBJ1-1	TRBD1	TRBV5-1	TGCGCCAGCAGCTTGGAGGGGGCCCGGGGTTCGGCTGCTTTCTTT	CASSLEGARGSAAFF
NA	TRBJ2-1	NA	TRBV11-2	TGTGCCAGCAGCTTAGTTTATGAGCAGTTCTTC	CASSLVYEQFF
once	TRBJ1-1	TRBD1	TRBV6-6	TGTGCCAGCAGTTTGACAGGGGGCTCCGAAGCTTTCTTT	CASSLTGGSEAFF
few	TRBJ2-7	TRBD2	TRBV5-4	TGTGCCAGCAGCCTGGGCTTAGCGGGAACCTACGAGCAGTACTTC	CASSLGLAGTYEQYF
NA	TRBJ2-7	TRBD2	TRBV20-1	TGCAGTGCCGCTGGACTAGCGGGGTCCTACGAGCAGTACTTC	CSAAGLAGSYEQYF
NA	TRBJ2-1	TRBD2	TRBV20-1	TGCAGTGCTAGTGGGACTAGCGGGTACAATGAGCAGTTCTTC	CSASGTSGYNEQFF